Sequencing of this T cell receptor beta chain was carried out in a study of blood T cell repertoires in COVID-19. CDR3 length equals 16 residues. Trimming cost V 4 bases and J 1 base, with 16 bases left between them. Germline CDR1 KGHSH, CDR2 LQKENI. Adults between about 18 and 89 years of age took part from under 25 US areas. Grouping used clinical history reported by participants in a survey and questionnaire. Original methodology: Amplification of reference gene primers provided the estimated nucleated cell counts. Sequenced by immunoSEQ multiplex PCR; TCRdb stores in-frame clones only, minus some. V, J and clone size derive from that table, while D and trimming were established from the DNA sequence. The table lists a few hundred thousand clones, approximately 85% of them singletons. In this sample, this clone turned up once.

This TCR derives from a woman under 40 who had recovered from COVID-19. The sample taken for sequencing was PBMCs or T cells enriched from blood (not recorded which). J is TRBJ1-1 and V is TRBV18, with D possibly matching TRBD1 (5 bases). For the CDR3, the DNA is TGTGCCAGCTCACGTCAAAATACAGGAAGGAACACTGAAGCTTTCTTT. This codes for CASSRQNTGRNTEAFF. The full variable domain, its missing parts supplied by reference TRBV18 and TRBJ1-1, is NAGVMQNPRHLVRRRGQEARLRCSPMKGHSHVYWYRQLPEEGLKFMVYLQKENIIDESGMPKERFSAEFPKEGPSILRIQQVVRGDSAAYFCASSRQNTGRNTEAFFGQGTRLTVV.